The next 30 T cell receptor beta chains were all read from a single sample in a study of T cells in women clearing cervical HPV infection. Measured with immunoSEQ multiplex PCR; TCRdb has only the in-frame clones, and not every one. The sample spans over 45,000 clones; the ten largest clones claim roughly 1.5%. The source material was blood buffy coat. These receptors all stem from a woman aged 18-70 years with a cervical HPV16 infection that either progressed to CIN3+ or cleared (not recorded which).

With regard to this clone: The CDR3 end is not reached by the read, which stops 3 residues before it; the germline J gene fills it in. The V gene is TRBV20-1, the J gene TRBJ2-7; 7 bases line up with TRBD1. J gave up 6 bases and V 4 bases, and 3 bases lay outside the gene matches. The CDR3 extends over 11 amino acids. Germline lookup yields CDR1 DFQATT and CDR2 SNEGSKA (reference sequence). CDR3 sequence reads: CSAKDRTEQYF. The covered CDR3 bases are TGCAGTGCTAAGGACAGGACCGAG.

A note on this clone: The read ends 3 residues shy of where the CDR3 ends; the end is completed using the germline J gene. The rearrangement joins TRBV10-3 to TRBJ1-4; 9 bases match TRBD1. CDR1 is ENHRY, CDR2 SYGVKD, per germline. This CDR3 region has 13 residues. V lost 8 bases to trimming and J lost 7 bases; unmatched junction nucleotides: 5. The CDR3 bases that were read are TGTGCCATCCGAGGGGACAGGGTTGAAAAA. Protein: CAIRGDRVEK. The whole CDR3 sequence is CAIRGDRVEKLFF.

About this clone itself: Read sequence stops 3 residues before the CDR3 end, and the germline J gene provides the missing end. V is TRBV20-1 and J is TRBJ2-7; a possible D gene is TRBD1 (6 bases). The CDR3 has 16 amino acids. CDR1 is DFQATT and CDR2 is SNEGSKA in the germline V gene (reference sequence). With 0 bases removed from V and 0 bases from J, the gap between germline ends came to 15 bases. The CDR3 loop is CSARDLGTPNSYEQYF. CDR3 bases read: TGCAGTGCTAGAGATTTGGGGACACCGAACTCCTACGAG.

Concerning this clone: At one end the junction does not follow the germline gene, possibly because of a read error. With the read ending 3 residues before the CDR3 end, the germline J gene is used to fill in that end. V gene TRBV27 combines with J gene TRBJ2-5; D is possibly TRBD2 (5 bases). The CDR3 extends over 14 amino acids. CDR1 MNHEY and CDR2 SMNVEV come from the germline V gene (reference sequence). The DNA read from the CDR3 is TGTGCCGGCAGTCTAGGATTATCGGGGGAGACC. This gives the protein CAGSLGLSGET. The entire CDR3 protein reads CAGSLGLSGETQYF.

A remark on this clone: The sequence runs out 3 residues before the end of the CDR3; the remainder is reconstructed from the germline J gene. This sequence joins TRBV7-9 and TRBJ2-3; 8 nucleotides line up with TRBD2. CDR1 and CDR2 from the germline V gene are SEHNR and FQNEAQ (reference sequence). The V segment lost 6 bases and the J segment 1 base; nucleotides outside the gene matches: 6. The CDR3 spans 15 residues. The CDR3 bases that were read are TGTGCCAGCAGGACCGGGACTAGGGGCACAGATACG. As protein: CASRTGTRGTDT. The entire CDR3 sequence reads CASRTGTRGTDTQYF.

Regarding this clone: The read gets to within 3 residues of the CDR3 end, and the germline J gene fills in the rest. The V gene is TRBV5-4, the J gene TRBJ2-3, with 8 bases aligning to TRBD1. Looked up from germline, CDR1 is SGHNT and CDR2 is YYREEE (reference sequence). Unmatched junction bases numbered 4, after V lost 2 bases and J lost 2 bases. CDR3 length: 15 amino acids. CDR3 sequence reads: CASSLQTGATDTQYF. CDR3 bases read: TGTGCCAGCAGCTTACAGACAGGGGCCACAGATACG. Using reference TRBV5-4 and TRBJ2-3 for the parts outside the CDR3, the full variable domain is ETGVTQSPTHLIKTRGQQVTLRCSSQSGHNTVSWYQQALGQGPQFIFQYYREEENGRGNFPPRFSGLQFPNYSSELNVNALELDDSALYLCASSLQTGATDTQYFGPGTRLTVL.

Concerning this clone itself: Sequencing ends 3 residues short of the CDR3 end; the germline J gene provides the rest. The chain joins TRBV19 to TRBJ1-5, with unresolved D. CDR1 is LNHDA and CDR2 is SQIVND in the germline V gene (reference sequence). Deletions cut 3 bases from V and 1 base from J, with 10 bases between. The CDR3 has 15 residues. The CDR3 DNA, read in part, is TGTGCCAGTAGTATGTACTCTCAAAGCAATCAGCCC. Residues: CASSMYSQSNQP. The whole CDR3 region reads CASSMYSQSNQPQHF.

With regard to this clone: The read ends 3 residues before the CDR3 terminus; that terminus is restored from the germline J gene. The genes are TRBV7-2 and TRBJ1-1; D call uncertain. Germline-derived CDR1 and CDR2 are SGHTA and FQGNSA. The CDR3 loop spans 14 amino acids. V shed 1 base and J shed 4 bases, with 10 bases lying between them. CDR3: CASSLEGKGTEAFF. CDR3 DNA, as far as it was read: TGTGCCAGCAGCTTAGAGGGTAAGGGCACTGAA.

Comment on this clone: The CDR3 goes on 3 residues after the read ends, and that part is filled in from the germline J gene. The chain links TRBV20-1 to TRBJ1-1; D remains ambiguous. The germline V gene has CDR1 DFQATT and CDR2 SNEGSKA (reference sequence). The V gene lost 3 bases and the J gene lost 0 bases, with 5 bases spanning the gap. This CDR3 comprises 12 residues. The DNA read from the CDR3 is TGCAGTGCTAGCAAGGTGAACACTGAA. As protein: CSASKVNTE. The CDR3, in full, reads CSASKVNTEAFF.

CDR3: CASTRQGLLYEQYF. The CDR3 bases that were read are TGTGCCAGTACCCGACAGGGACTCCTCTACGAG. This sequence joins TRBV28 and TRBJ2-7; tentative D call: TRBD1 (7 bases). The CDR3 extends 3 residues past the end of the read, so its final part is completed from the germline J gene. This CDR3 is built from 14 residues. V lost 9 bases to trimming and J lost 3 bases, with 18 bases between them. Germline values: CDR1 MDHEN, CDR2 SYDVKM. Combining the CDR3 with reference TRBV28 and TRBJ2-7 gives the whole variable domain DVKVTQSSRYLVKRTGEKVFLECVQDMDHENMFWYRQDPGLGLRLIYFSYDVKMKEKGDIPEGYSVSREKKERFSLILESASTNQTSMYLCASTRQGLLYEQYFGPGTRLTVT.

To note about this clone: Read coverage stops 3 residues before the CDR3 terminus; the germline J gene supplies the remainder. The V gene is TRBV20-1, the J gene TRBJ1-1; 9 bases are shared with TRBD1. After removal of 0 bases from V and 0 bases from J, the junction contained 5 bases not matched to a gene. Germline-derived CDR1 and CDR2 are DFQATT and SNEGSKA (reference sequence). The CDR3 contains 16 residues. The CDR3 bases that were read are TGCAGTGCTAGAGAGGACAGGGGAGGCCTGAACACTGAA. This codes for CSAREDRGGLNTE. The full CDR3 reads CSAREDRGGLNTEAFF.

With respect to this clone: The DNA ends 3 residues before the CDR3 does, and the rest of the CDR3 is filled in from the germline J gene. The gene calls are TRBV19 and TRBJ2-1, with 8 bases fitting TRBD2. The CDR3 totals 15 residues. The germline V gene encodes CDR1 LNHDA and CDR2 SQIVND (reference sequence). Trimming removed 10 bases from V and 6 bases from J; junction bases left unmatched: 14. Partial CDR3 DNA: TGTGCCACCAGCGGGGGTTCCCGGAGGGGCAATGAG. Its protein is CATSGGSRRGNE. The whole CDR3 is CATSGGSRRGNEQFF.

A word on this clone: Read sequence stops 3 residues before the CDR3 end, and the germline J gene provides the missing end. This chain links TRBV5-1 with TRBJ2-3, with TRBD2 identical over 7 bases. The germline V gene has CDR1 SGHRS and CDR2 YFSETQ. With V trimmed by 0 bases and J by 1 base, 5 bases remained unmatched. CDR3 length: 16 residues. The CDR3 sequence is CASSLAGGSRTDTQYF. The covered CDR3 bases are TGCGCCAGCAGCTTGGCCGGGGGGTCTCGCACAGATACG.

The CDR3 sequence is CSARESSLTLGEQYF. The DNA read from the CDR3 is TGCAGTGCTAGAGAAAGTAGCTTAACCCTGGGCGAG. This sequence joins TRBV20-1 and TRBJ2-7; D gene ambiguous. The read gets to within 3 residues of the CDR3 end, and the germline J gene fills in the rest. Trimming cost V 0 bases and J 6 bases, with 18 bases left between them. Germline CDR1 DFQATT, CDR2 SNEGSKA (reference sequence). The CDR3 covers 15 residues.

Concerning this clone itself: The read ends 3 residues before the CDR3 terminus; that terminus is restored from the germline J gene. The chain joins TRBV12-3 or TRBV12-4 to TRBJ1-2, with D maybe TRBD1 (6 bases). The CDR3 length is 13 residues. V was clipped by 2 bases and J by 4 bases, with 8 bases between them. CDR3 in amino acids: CASSLSGAYGYTF. CDR3 DNA (partial): TGTGCCAGCAGTTTATCAGGGGCCTATGGC.

On this clone itself: The observed sequence ends 3 residues before the CDR3 terminus, with the missing tail filled in from the germline J gene. The V call is TRBV4-1, the J call TRBJ1-1, with 9 nucleotides matching TRBD1. The germline CDR1 and CDR2 sequences are MGHRA and YSYEKL. The CDR3 has 15 amino acids. V was pared by 5 bases and J by 1 base, with 5 bases of the junction left unmatched. The CDR3 bases that were read are TGCGCCAGCAGCTTGACGGGACAGGGGAACACTGAA. Translating it yields CASSLTGQGNTE. The whole CDR3 is CASSLTGQGNTEAFF.

A note on this clone: Sequencing ends 3 residues short of the CDR3 end; the germline J gene provides the rest. The rearrangement joins TRBV14 to TRBJ2-7; 8 bases align to TRBD2. The V gene's germline CDR1 is SGHDN and CDR2 FVKESK. Losses at the gene ends were 4 bases for V and 2 bases for J; bases not matched to a gene: 1. The CDR3 has 13 residues. The sequenced CDR3 bases are TGTGCCAGCAGCCCGGGACTAGCCTACGAG. Translated, it gives CASSPGLAYE. The complete CDR3 sequence is CASSPGLAYEQYF.

Concerning this clone: The read terminates 3 residues before the CDR3 end, so the remaining end is supplied by the germline J gene. V usage is TRBV20-1 and J usage is TRBJ1-5, with D maybe TRBD1 (5 bases). Per germline, CDR1 DFQATT and CDR2 SNEGSKA (reference sequence). The CDR3 covers 14 residues. V was trimmed by 5 bases and J by 1 base, leaving 12 bases between them. CDR3 DNA, as far as it was read: TGCAGTGCTCAACAGGCGAGAAGCAATCAGCCC. Protein: CSAQQARSNQP. The whole CDR3 sequence reads CSAQQARSNQPQHF.

Remarks on this clone: Read coverage stops 3 residues before the CDR3 terminus; the germline J gene supplies the remainder. The rearrangement uses TRBV19 and TRBJ2-7, with TRBD1 matching over 7 bases. Losses at the gene ends were 7 bases for V and 5 bases for J; bases not matched to a gene: 14. The CDR3 has 15 amino acids. Germline V lookup: CDR1 LNHDA, CDR2 SQIVND (reference sequence). CDR3 DNA (partial): TGTGCCAGTACCCCCAGCAGGGGGTTCGGGGACGAG. Its translation is CASTPSRGFGDE. The entire CDR3 reads CASTPSRGFGDEQYF. Full variable domain (outside the CDR3, taken from reference TRBV19 and TRBJ2-7): DGGITQSPKYLFRKEGQNVTLSCEQNLNHDAMYWYRQDPGQGLRLIYYSQIVNDFQKGDIAEGYSVSREKKESFPLTVTSAQKNPTAFYLCASTPSRGFGDEQYFGPGTRLTVT.

In the case of this clone: The read comes to an end 3 residues before the CDR3 does, leaving the germline J gene to fill in the end. The genes are TRBV5-5 and TRBJ2-1; 10 bases agree with TRBD2. V was clipped by 1 base and J by 7 bases; unmatched bases: 5. The V gene's germline CDR1 is SGHKS and CDR2 YYEKEE (reference sequence). CDR3 length equals 15 residues. This CDR3 is CASSLILAGVNEQFF. CDR3 DNA (partial): TGTGCCAGCAGCTTGATTCTAGCGGGGGTAAATGAG.

Remarks on this clone: The read terminates 3 residues before the CDR3 end, so the remaining end is supplied by the germline J gene. This chain connects TRBV28 to TRBJ1-5; 8 bases agree with TRBD1. Germline lookup yields CDR1 MDHEN and CDR2 SYDVKM. This CDR3 comprises 19 residues. The junction had 21 bases not matched to a gene; V was cut back by 6 bases and J by 5 bases. The chain's CDR3 is CASSPTGTGGLMGYQPQHF. Partial CDR3 DNA: TGTGCCAGCAGCCCTACCGGGACAGGCGGGCTTATGGGGTATCAGCCC.

Note on this clone: The missing CDR3 end, 3 residues past where the read stops, is filled in from the germline J gene. This chain connects TRBV11-2 to TRBJ2-5, with unresolved D. Germline V CDR1 and CDR2: SGHAT, FQNNGV. The V and J ends lost 3 bases and 5 bases respectively, with 13 bases between them. This CDR3 contains 14 residues. The part of the CDR3 DNA that was read is TGTGCCAGCAGCTTGTTGCTGGGCCCGGAGACC. It yields the protein CASSLLLGPET. In full, the CDR3 reads CASSLLLGPETQYF.

A note on this clone: From the germline J gene comes the end of the CDR3, since the read stops 3 residues before it. V is TRBV20-1 and J is TRBJ1-4, with 10 bases that match TRBD1. Germline CDR1 DFQATT, CDR2 SNEGSKA (reference sequence). V gave up 5 bases and J gave up 7 bases; unmatched junction bases: 7. The CDR3 has 14 amino acids. The CDR3 bases that were read are TGCAGTGCTGGGGGACAGGGGATGGGTGAAAAA. Encoded protein: CSAGGQGMGEK. The whole CDR3 protein is CSAGGQGMGEKLFF.

As to this clone: The CDR3 extends 3 residues past the end of the read, so its final part is completed from the germline J gene. V is TRBV7-7 and J is TRBJ2-2; the match to TRBD2 covers 7 bases. The CDR3 is 17 residues long. Germline trimming cut 5 bases from V and 4 bases from J; bases unmatched to any gene: 13. CDR1 SSHAT and CDR2 FNYEAQ come from the germline V gene (reference sequence). The CDR3 sequence is CASSPHGLVSGTGELFF. The covered CDR3 bases are TGTGCCAGCAGCCCTCACGGACTAGTAAGCGGCACCGGGGAG.

A note on this clone: The read ends 3 residues before the CDR3 terminus; that terminus is restored from the germline J gene. V usage is TRBV5-1 and J usage is TRBJ2-7; maybe TRBD2 (5 bases). V lost 7 bases and J 4 bases, leaving 9 bases between the germline ends. The germline V gene encodes CDR1 SGHRS and CDR2 YFSETQ. There are 11 residues in the CDR3. The CDR3 spells CASRLLYEQYF. The CDR3 bases that were read are TGCGCCAGCCGACTACTTTACGAG.

A note on this clone: The sequenced fragment ends 3 residues before the CDR3 boundary, so the rest is inferred from the germline J gene. The rearrangement links TRBV12-3 or TRBV12-4 to TRBJ1-2; D uncertain. Trimming took 4 bases from V and 2 from J, leaving 11 bases between them. The CDR3 spans 14 residues. The CDR3 loop is CASSSNTNNYGYTF. The covered CDR3 bases are TGTGCCAGCAGTTCGAATACAAACAACTATGGC.

In the case of this clone: Read data end 3 residues before the CDR3 end; the end is taken from the germline J gene. This rearrangement joins TRBV12-5 to TRBJ1-5; D is uncertain. From germline, CDR1 is LGHNT and CDR2 FRNRAP. Trimming removed 5 bases at V and 2 bases at J, with 7 bases between. This CDR3 has 13 residues. The covered CDR3 bases are TGTGCTAGTGGTCTCCTAGGCAATCAGCCC. Translated, it gives CASGLLGNQP. The full CDR3 protein reads CASGLLGNQPQHF.

Points on this clone: The read ends 3 residues early relative to the CDR3; the germline J gene fills the gap. The rearrangement uses TRBV5-8 and TRBJ1-4, with 7 bases fitting TRBD1. The CDR3 runs 14 residues. J was trimmed by 6 bases and V by 3 bases; bases with no gene match: 5. CDR1 is SGHTS and CDR2 is YDEGEE in the germline V gene. The CDR3 sequence: CASSWGTVDEKLFF. The CDR3 DNA, read in part, is TGTGCCAGCAGCTGGGGGACAGTCGATGAAAAA.

Turning to this clone: The CDR3 end is not reached by the read, which stops 3 residues before it; the germline J gene fills it in. The V call is TRBV4-2, the J call TRBJ1-5, with TRBD1 as a possible D gene (6 bases). V lost 0 bases and J lost 2, with 11 bases in between. This CDR3 spans 16 amino acids. The germline CDR1 and CDR2 sequences are LGHNA and YNFKEQ. CDR3 DNA, as far as it was read: TGTGCCAGCAGCCAAGATCGGAACAGGGGCAATCAGCCC. As protein: CASSQDRNRGNQP. The CDR3 in full is CASSQDRNRGNQPQHF.

About this clone itself: The CDR3 is cut off 3 residues early in the read; its end comes from the germline J gene. The chain joins TRBV6-4 to TRBJ1-1; no firm D call. The V end lost 5 bases, the J end lost 6 bases, and 16 bases lay between the germline ends. The CDR3 runs to 14 residues. Germline V CDR1 and CDR2: MRHNA, SNTAGT. CDR3 in amino acids: CASSSTLSSPEAFF. The sequenced part of the CDR3 DNA is TGTGCCAGCAGTTCGACTCTGTCCTCACCTGAA.